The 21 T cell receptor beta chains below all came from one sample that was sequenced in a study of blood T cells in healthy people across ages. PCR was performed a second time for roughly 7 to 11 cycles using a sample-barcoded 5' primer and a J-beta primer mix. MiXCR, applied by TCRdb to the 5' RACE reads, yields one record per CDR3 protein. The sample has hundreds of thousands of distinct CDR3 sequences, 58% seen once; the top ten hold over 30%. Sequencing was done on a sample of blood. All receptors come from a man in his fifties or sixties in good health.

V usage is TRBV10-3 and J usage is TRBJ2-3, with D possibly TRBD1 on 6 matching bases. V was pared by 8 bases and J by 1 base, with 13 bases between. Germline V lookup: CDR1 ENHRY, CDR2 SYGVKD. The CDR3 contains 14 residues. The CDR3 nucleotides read TGTGCCATCGGAGGCAGGGGAGGCACAGATACGCAGTATTTT. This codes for CAIGGRGGTDTQYF.

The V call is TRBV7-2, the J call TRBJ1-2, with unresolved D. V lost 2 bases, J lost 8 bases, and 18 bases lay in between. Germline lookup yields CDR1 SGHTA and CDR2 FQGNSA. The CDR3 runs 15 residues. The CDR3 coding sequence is TGTGCCAGCAGCTTACCATGGGATTCAGGAGTCGGCTACACCTTC. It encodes CASSLPWDSGVGYTF.

CDR3 loop: CASSLAGGGGPSTEAFF. The CDR3 DNA reads TGTGCCAGCAGCTTAGCGGGAGGGGGAGGGCCCAGTACTGAAGCTTTCTTT. V usage is TRBV7-9 and J usage is TRBJ1-1, with a possible D match to TRBD1 (6 bases). The CDR3 contains 17 residues. Germline V gives CDR1 SEHNR, CDR2 FQNEAQ (reference sequence). The ends were cut back, 0 bases at V and 5 bases at J, with 19 bases in the middle.

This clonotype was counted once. Here the CDR3 DNA reads TGTGCTAGTGGTTGTGGTCCGGCGGAGGGCTACACCTTC. This encodes CASGCGPAEGYTF. This chain uses TRBV12-5 with TRBJ1-2; no firm D call. Trimming took 4 bases from V and 8 from J, leaving 14 bases between them. The CDR3 has 13 residues. Germline loops: CDR1 LGHNT, CDR2 FRNRAP.

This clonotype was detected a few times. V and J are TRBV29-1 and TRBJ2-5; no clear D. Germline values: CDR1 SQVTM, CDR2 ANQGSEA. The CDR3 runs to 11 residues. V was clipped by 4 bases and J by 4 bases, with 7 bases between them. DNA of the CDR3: TGCAGCGTTGTTAGGAGAGAGACCCAGTACTTC. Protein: CSVVRRETQYF.

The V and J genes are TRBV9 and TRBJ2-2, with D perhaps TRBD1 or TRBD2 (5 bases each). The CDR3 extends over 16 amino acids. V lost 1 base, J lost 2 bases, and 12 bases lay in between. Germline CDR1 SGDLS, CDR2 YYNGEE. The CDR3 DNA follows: TGTGCCAGCAGCGTAACGGGACCCCCAAACACCGGGGAGCTGTTTTTT. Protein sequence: CASSVTGPPNTGELFF.

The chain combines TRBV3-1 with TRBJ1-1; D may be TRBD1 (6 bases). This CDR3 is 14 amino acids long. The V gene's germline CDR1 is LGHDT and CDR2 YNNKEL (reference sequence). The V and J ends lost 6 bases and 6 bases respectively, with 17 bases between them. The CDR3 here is CASRMDRRGAEAFF. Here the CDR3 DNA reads TGTGCCAGCAGGATGGACAGACGTGGCGCTGAAGCTTTCTTT. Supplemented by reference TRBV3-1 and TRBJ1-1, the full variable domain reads DTAVSQTPKYLVTQMGNDKSIKCEQNLGHDTMYWYKQDSKKFLKIMFSYNNKELIINETVPNRFSPKSPDKAHLNLHINSLELGDSAVYFCASRMDRRGAEAFFGQGTRLTVV.

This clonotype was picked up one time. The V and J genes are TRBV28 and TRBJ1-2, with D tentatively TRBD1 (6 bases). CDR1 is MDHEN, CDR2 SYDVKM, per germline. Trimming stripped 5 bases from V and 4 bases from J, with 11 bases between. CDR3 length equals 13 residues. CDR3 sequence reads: CASSRGDIYGYTF. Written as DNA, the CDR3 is TGTGCCAGCAGTAGGGGGGACATCTATGGCTACACCTTC.

DNA for the CDR3: TGTGCCAGCAGCGCGAGGGGAAATGCAGATACGCAGTATTTT. Translated, it gives CASSARGNADTQYF. This sequence joins TRBV12-3 or TRBV12-4 and TRBJ2-3, with D perhaps TRBD1 or TRBD2 (5 bases each). The V and J ends lost 6 bases and 4 bases respectively, with 14 bases between them. The CDR3 totals 14 residues.

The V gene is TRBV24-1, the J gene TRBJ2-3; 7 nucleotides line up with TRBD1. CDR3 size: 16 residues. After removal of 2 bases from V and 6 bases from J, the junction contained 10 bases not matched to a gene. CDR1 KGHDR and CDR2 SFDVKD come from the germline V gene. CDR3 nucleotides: TGTGCCACCAGTGATTCGTGGGGCAGGGGGACGGATACGCAGTATTTT. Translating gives CATSDSWGRGTDTQYF.

CDR3 nucleotide sequence: TGTGCCAGCAGCCATGCCTACGAAGAGACCCAGTACTTC. This sequence encodes CASSHAYEETQYF. The chain links TRBV3-1 to TRBJ2-5; D remains ambiguous. Germline V gene sequence: CDR1 LGHDT, CDR2 YNNKEL (reference sequence). V was clipped by 3 bases and J by 3 bases, with 8 bases between them. This CDR3 has 13 amino acids.

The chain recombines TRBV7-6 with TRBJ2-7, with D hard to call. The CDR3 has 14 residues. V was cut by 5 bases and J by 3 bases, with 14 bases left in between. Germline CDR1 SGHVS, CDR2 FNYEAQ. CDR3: CASSQTRELYEQYF. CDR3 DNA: TGTGCCAGCAGCCAAACCCGCGAGCTCTACGAGCAGTACTTC.

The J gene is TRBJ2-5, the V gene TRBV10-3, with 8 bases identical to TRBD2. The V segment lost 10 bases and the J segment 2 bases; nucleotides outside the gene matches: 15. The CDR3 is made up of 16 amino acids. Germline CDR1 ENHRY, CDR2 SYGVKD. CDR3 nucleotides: TGTGCCACGGGGGAGCGGGGGACTGCAGCTCAAGAGACCCAGTACTTC. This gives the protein CATGERGTAAQETQYF.

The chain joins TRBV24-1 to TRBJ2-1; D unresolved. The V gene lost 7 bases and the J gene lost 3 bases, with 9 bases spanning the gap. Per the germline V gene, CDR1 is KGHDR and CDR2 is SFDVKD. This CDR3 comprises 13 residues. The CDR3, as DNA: TGTGCCACCAGGGGCGCGGTCTACAATGAGCAGTTCTTC. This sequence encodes CATRGAVYNEQFF.

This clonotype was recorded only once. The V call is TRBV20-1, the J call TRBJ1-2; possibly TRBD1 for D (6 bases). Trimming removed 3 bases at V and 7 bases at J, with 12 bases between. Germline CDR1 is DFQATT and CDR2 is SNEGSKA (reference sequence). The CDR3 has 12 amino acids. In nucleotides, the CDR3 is TGCAGTGCTAGGGGGACATTCGGTGGCTACACCTTC. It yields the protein CSARGTFGGYTF.

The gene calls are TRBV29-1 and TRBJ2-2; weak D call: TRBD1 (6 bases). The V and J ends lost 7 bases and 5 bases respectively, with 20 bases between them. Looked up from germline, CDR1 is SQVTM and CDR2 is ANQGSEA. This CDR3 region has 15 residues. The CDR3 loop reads CSALERGSLTGELFF. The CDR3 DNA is TGCAGCGCTCTGGAGAGGGGGTCGTTAACCGGGGAGCTGTTTTTT.

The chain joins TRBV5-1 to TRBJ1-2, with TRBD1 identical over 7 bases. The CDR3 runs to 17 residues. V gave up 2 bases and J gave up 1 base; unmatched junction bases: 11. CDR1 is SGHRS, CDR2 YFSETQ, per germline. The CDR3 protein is CASSLGLPRGHNYGYTF. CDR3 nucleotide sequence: TGCGCCAGCAGCTTAGGGCTTCCGAGGGGGCATAACTATGGCTACACCTTC.

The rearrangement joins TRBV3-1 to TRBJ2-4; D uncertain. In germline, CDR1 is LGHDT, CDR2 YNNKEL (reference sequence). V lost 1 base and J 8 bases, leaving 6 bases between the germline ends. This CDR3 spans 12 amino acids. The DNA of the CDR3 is TGTGCCAGCAGCCAAGCCTGGGACATTCAGTACTTC. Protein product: CASSQAWDIQYF.

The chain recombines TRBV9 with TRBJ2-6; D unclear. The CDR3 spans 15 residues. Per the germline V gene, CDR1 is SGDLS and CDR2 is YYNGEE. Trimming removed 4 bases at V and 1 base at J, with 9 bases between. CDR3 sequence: CASSTLGSGANVLTF. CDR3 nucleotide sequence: TGTGCCAGCAGCACCCTGGGTTCTGGGGCCAACGTCCTGACTTTC. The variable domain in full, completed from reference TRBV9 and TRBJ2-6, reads DSGVTQTPKHLITATGQRVTLRCSPRSGDLSVYWYQQSLDQGLQFLIQYYNGEERAKGNILERFSAQQFPDLHSELNLSSLELGDSALYFCASSTLGSGANVLTFGAGSRLTVL.

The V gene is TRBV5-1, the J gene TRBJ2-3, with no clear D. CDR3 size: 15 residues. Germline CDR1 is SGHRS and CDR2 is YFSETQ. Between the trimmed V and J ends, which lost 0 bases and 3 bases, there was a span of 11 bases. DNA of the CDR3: TGCGCCAGCAGCTTGGATGTGGCAGAGACAGATACGCAGTATTTT. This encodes CASSLDVAETDTQYF.

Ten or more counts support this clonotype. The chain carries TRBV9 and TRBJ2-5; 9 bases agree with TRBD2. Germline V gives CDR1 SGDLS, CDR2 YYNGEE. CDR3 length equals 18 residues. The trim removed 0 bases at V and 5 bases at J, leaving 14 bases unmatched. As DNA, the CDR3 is TGTGCCAGCAGCGTAGGGGGTAGCGGGGGTTTACGGACTGAGACCCAGTACTTC. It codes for CASSVGGSGGLRTETQYF.